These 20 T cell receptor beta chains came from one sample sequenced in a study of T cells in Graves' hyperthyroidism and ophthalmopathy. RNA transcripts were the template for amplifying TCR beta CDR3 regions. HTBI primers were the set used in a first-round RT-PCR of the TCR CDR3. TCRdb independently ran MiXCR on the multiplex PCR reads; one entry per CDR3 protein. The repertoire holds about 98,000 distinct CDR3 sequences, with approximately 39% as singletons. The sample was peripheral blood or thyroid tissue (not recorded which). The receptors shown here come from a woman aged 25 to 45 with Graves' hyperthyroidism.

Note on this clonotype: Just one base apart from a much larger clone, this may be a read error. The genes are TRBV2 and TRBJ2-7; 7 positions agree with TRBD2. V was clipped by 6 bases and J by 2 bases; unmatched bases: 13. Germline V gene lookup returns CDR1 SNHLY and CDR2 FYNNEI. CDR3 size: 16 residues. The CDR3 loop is CASSLDVREGTYEQYF. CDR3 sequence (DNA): TGTGCCAGCAGCCTAGATGTCAGGGAGGGTACCTACGAGCAGTACTTC.

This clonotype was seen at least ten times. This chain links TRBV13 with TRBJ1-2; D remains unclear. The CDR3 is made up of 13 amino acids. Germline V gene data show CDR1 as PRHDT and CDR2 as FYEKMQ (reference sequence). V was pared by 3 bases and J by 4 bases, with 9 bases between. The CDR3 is CASSLRGLYGYTF. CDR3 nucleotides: TGTGCCAGCAGCTTGAGAGGACTCTATGGCTACACCTTC.

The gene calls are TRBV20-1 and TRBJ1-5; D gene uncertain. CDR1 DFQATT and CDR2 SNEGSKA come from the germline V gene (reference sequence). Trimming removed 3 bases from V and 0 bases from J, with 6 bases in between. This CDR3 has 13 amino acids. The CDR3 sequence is CSARSVSNQPQHF. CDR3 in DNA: TGCAGTGCTAGGTCCGTTAGCAATCAGCCCCAGCATTTT.

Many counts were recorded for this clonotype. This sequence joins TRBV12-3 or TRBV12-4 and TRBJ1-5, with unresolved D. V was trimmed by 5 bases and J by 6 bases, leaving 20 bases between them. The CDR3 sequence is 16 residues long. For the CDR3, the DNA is TGTGCCAGCAGTCCCACTGATCCCTGGTTGAGTCAGCCCCAGCATTTT. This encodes CASSPTDPWLSQPQHF.

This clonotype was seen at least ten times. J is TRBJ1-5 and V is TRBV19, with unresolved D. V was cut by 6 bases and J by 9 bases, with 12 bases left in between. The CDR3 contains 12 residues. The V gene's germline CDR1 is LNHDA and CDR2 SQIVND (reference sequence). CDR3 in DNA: TGTGCCAGTAGCAAGAAAAGGGTGCCCCAGCATTTT. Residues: CASSKKRVPQHF.

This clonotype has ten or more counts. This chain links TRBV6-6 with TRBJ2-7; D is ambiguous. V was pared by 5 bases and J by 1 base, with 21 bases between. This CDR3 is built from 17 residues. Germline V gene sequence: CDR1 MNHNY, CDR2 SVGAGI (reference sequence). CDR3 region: CASSQWTTQVPSYEQYF. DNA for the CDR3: TGTGCCAGCAGTCAATGGACCACACAAGTGCCATCCTACGAGCAGTACTTC.

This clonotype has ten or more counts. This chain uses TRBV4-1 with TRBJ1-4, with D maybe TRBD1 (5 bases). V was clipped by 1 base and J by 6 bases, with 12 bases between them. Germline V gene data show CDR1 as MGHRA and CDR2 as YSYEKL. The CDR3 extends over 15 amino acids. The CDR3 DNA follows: TGCGCCAGCAGCCAAGGGGCAGGGATGGATGAAAAACTGTTTTTT. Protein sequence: CASSQGAGMDEKLFF.

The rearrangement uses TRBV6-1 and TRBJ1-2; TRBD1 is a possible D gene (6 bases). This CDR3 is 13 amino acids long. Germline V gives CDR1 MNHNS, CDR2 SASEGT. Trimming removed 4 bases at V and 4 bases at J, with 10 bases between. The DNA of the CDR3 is TGTGCCAGCAGTGGGACAGCAAGCTATGGCTACACCTTC. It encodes CASSGTASYGYTF.

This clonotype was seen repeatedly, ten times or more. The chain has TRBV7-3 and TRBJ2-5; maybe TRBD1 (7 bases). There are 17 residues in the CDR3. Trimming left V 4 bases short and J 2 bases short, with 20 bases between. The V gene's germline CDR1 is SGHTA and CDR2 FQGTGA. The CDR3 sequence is CASSSGGPAGPQETQYF. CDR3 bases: TGTGCCAGCAGCTCAGGGGGGCCAGCGGGCCCACAAGAGACCCAGTACTTC.

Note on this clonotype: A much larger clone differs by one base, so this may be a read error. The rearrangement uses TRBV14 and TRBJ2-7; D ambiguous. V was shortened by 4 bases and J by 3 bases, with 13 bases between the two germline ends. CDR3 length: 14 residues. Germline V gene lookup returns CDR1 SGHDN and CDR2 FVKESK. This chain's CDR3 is CASSLGSRVYEQYF. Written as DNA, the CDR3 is TGTGCCAGCAGCCTCGGCTCACGGGTCTACGAGCAGTACTTC.

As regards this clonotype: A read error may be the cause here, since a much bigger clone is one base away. The CDR3 DNA sequence: TGTGCCAGCAGCTCAACTCAGGGATACGAGGCCCAGTACTTC. This translates into CASSSTQGYEAQYF. The chain is built from TRBV28 and TRBJ2-5, with TRBD1 as a possible D gene (5 bases). CDR3 size: 14 residues. The V end lost 6 bases, the J end lost 9 bases, and 20 bases lay between the germline ends. Germline V lookup: CDR1 MDHEN, CDR2 SYDVKM. Variable domain in full (rest from reference TRBV28 and TRBJ2-5): DVKVTQSSRYLVKRTGEKVFLECVQDMDHENMFWYRQDPGLGLRLIYFSYDVKMKEKGDIPEGYSVSREKKERFSLILESASTNQTSMYLCASSSTQGYEAQYFGPGTRLLVL.

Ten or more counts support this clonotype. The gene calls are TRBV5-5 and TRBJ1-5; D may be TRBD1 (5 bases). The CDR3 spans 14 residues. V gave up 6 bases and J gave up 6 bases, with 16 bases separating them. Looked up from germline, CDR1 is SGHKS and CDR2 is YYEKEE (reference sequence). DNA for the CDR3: TGTGCCAGCACCCCCTTTGGGGCGGGTCAGCCCCAGCATTTT. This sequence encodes CASTPFGAGQPQHF.

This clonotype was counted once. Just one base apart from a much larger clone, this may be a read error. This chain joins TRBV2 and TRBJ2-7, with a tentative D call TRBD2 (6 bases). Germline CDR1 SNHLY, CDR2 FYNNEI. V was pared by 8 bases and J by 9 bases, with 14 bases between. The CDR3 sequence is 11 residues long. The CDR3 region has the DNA TGTGCCAGCGGTTATCCGGGACTGCAGTACTTC. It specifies CASGYPGLQYF.

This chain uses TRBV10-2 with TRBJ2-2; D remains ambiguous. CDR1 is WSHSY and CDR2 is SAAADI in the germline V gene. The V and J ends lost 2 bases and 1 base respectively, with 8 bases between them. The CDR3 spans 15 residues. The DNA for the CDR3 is TGCGCCAGCAGTGAGAACGGGTGGAACACCGGGGAGCTGTTTTTT. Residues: CASSENGWNTGELFF.

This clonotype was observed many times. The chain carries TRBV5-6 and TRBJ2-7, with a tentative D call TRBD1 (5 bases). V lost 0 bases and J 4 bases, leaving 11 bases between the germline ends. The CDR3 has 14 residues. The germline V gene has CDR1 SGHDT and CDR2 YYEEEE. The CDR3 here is CASSLAEQEYEQYF. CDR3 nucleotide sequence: TGTGCCAGCAGCTTGGCGGAACAGGAATACGAGCAGTACTTC.

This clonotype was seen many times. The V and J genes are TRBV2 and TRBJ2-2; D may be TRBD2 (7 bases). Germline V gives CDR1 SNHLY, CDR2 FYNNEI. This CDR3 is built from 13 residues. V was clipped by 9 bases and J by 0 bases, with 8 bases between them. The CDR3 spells CARGGPNTGELFF. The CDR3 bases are TGTGCCAGGGGGGGGCCGAACACCGGGGAGCTGTTTTTT.

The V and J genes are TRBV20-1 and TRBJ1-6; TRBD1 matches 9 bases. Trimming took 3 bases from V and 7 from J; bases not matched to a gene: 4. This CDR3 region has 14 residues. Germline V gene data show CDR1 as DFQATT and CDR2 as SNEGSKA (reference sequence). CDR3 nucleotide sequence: TGCAGTGCTAGTGGGGGACAGGGCAATTCACCCCTCCACTTT. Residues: CSASGGQGNSPLHF.

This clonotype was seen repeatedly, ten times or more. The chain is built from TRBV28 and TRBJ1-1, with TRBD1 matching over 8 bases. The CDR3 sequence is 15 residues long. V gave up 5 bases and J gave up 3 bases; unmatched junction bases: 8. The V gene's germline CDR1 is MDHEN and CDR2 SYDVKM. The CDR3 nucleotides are TGTGCCAGCAGTCTCTGGACAGGGATTGACACTGAAGCTTTCTTT. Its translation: CASSLWTGIDTEAFF. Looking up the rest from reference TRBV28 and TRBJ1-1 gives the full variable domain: DVKVTQSSRYLVKRTGEKVFLECVQDMDHENMFWYRQDPGLGLRLIYFSYDVKMKEKGDIPEGYSVSREKKERFSLILESASTNQTSMYLCASSLWTGIDTEAFFGQGTRLTVV.

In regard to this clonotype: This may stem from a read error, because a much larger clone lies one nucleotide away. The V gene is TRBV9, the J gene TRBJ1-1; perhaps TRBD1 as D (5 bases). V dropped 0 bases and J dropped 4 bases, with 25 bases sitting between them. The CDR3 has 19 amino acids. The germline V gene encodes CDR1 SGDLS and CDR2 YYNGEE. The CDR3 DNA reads TGTGCCAGCAGCGTAGCCCGCGGGGGGGGGTCCGCATTGAGCACTGAAGCTTTCTTT. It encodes CASSVARGGGSALSTEAFF.

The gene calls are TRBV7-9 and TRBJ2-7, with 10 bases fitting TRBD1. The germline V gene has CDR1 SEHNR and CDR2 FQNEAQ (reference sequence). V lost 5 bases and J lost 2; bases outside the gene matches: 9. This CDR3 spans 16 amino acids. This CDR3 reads CASSQRTGGTPYEQYF. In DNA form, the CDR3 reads TGTGCCAGCAGCCAACGGACAGGGGGAACCCCCTACGAGCAGTACTTC.